One T cell receptor (beta chain) is described in this entry. Its antigen remains undetermined. Within one base of it there is no much larger clone, and no base qualities were kept. High-throughput TCR beta sequencing profiled peripheral blood CD8+ and CD4+ T cells from healthy donors, Susac syndrome patients and multiple sclerosis patients. The Susac syndrome patients fulfilled recently defined diagnostic criteria for definite or probable disease. Bulk CD8+ and CD4+ T cells were purified by magnetic negative isolation, while CD8+ TEMRA cells were enriched using FACS. Blood was collected in EDTA tubes and processed within 24 hours, with PBMCs isolated through density gradient centrifugation. PBMCs destined for TCR sequencing were cryopreserved in liquid nitrogen and later thawed in a 37 °C water bath. The sorted or isolated CD4+, CD8+ and CD8+ TEMRA cells had a purity of 90% or higher. Its CDR3 holds 14 amino acids, cysteine through phenylalanine. The read is trimmed to its CDR3 DNA, 42 bases read in frame from base 1. V and J lose 4 bases and 5 bases, and a span of 14 bases separates them. Per the germline V gene, LGHNA is the CDR1 and YNFKEQ is the CDR2.

This entry is derived from a study of CD8 T cells in Susac syndrome (dated by TCRdb to about 2019). About the study as a whole: Of the Susac syndrome patients who were sequenced, about 6 had clinically active disease and fewer than ten were in clinical remission. At blood withdrawal, Susac syndrome patients were therapy-naive, treated with corticosteroids (with IVIg additionally given to some), or treated with IVIg alone. The study used repertoire sequencing to test whether antigen drove CD8+ T cell activation and differentiation in Susac syndrome. The investigation overall reported the following: The study acknowledged that relatively few individuals were included in the TCR sequencing and HLA analysis. No clonal expansion was detected in the CD4+ T cell repertoire of Susac syndrome patients.

RNA was extracted using the RNeasy kit, and roughly 0.5 to 1 ug of the RNA was reverse transcribed with random hexamers. The immunoSEQ multiplex PCR assay, covering 54 Vbeta and 13 Jbeta segments, was used to amplify TCR beta CDR3 regions. PCR amplification bias was corrected using a synthetic template baseline for primer optimization and computational correction. In the paper's pipeline: Reads were annotated to V, D and J genes per IMGT and analyzed with immunoSEQ Analyzer, keeping only productive sequences. Clonality was calculated as one minus the Shannon entropy normalized by log2 of the number of productive unique sequences. For each patient and control, public and private clones were evaluated within the 100 most prevalent clones. A clone was defined as Susac-specific if it was absent from the healthy and MS cohorts, from about 1,100 published viral clones and from other ImmuneACCESS disease sequences. The public reads were reanalyzed by TCRdb: fastp trimming at Q25, MiXCR alignment, in-frame beta chains only. Rows with one shared CDR3 protein collapse into an entry with the most common genes and DNA. These V and J calls derive from TCRdb rather than the authors' analysis. The sample contains some 94,000 distinct CDR3 sequences, just under 95% of them found a single time. In total, the top ten clones hold roughly 0.31% of the sample.

The rearrangement combines TRBV4-2 with TRBJ2-5, with TRBD1 perhaps the D gene, on 6 matching bases. The specimen was CD4+ T cells from PBMCs. The TCR sequence derives from a human donor with Susac syndrome. Here the CDR3 is given as CASSLPGQFETQYF. The DNA is as follows: TGTGCCAGCAGCCTACCCGGACAGTTTGAGACCCAGTACTTC.